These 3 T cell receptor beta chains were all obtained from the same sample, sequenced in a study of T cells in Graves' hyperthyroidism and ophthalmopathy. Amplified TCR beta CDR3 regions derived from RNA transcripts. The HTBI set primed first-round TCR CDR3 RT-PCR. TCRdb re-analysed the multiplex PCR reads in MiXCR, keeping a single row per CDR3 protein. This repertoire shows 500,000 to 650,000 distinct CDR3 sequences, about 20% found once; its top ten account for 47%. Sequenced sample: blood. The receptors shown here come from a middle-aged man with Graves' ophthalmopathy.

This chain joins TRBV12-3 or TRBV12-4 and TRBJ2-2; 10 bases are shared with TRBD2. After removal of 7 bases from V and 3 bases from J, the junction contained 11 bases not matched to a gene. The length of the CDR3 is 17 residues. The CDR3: CASNSLGLAGDTGELFF. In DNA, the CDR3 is TGTGCCAGCAACTCTTTGGGGCTAGCGGGAGACACCGGGGAGCTGTTTTTT.

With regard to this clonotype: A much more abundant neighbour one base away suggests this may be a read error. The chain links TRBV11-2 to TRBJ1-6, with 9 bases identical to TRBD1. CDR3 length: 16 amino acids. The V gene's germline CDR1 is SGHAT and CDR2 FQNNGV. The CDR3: CASSYSGTGYNSLLHF. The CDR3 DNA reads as TGTGCCAGCAGCTATTCCGGGACAGGGTATAATTCACTCCTCCACTTT.

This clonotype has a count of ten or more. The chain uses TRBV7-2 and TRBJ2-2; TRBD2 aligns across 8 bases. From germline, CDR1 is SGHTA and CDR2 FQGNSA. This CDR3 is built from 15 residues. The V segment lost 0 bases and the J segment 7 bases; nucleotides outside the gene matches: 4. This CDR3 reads CASSLASGRIGELFF. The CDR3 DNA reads TGTGCCAGCAGCTTAGCAAGCGGGAGAATCGGGGAGCTGTTTTTT.